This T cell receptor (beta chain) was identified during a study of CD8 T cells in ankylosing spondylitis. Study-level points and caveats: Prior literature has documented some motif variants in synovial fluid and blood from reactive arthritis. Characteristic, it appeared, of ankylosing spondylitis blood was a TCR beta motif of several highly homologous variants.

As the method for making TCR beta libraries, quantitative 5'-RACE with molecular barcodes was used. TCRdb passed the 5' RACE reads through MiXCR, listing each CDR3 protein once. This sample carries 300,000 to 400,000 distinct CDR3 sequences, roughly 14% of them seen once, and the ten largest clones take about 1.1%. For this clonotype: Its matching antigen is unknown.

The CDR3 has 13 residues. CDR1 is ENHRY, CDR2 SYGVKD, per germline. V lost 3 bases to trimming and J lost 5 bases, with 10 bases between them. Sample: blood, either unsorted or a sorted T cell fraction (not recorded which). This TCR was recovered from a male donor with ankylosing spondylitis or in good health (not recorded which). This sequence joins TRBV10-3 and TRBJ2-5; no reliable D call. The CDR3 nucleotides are TGTGCCATCAGTGATGGGGTAGTCGAGACCCAGTACTTC. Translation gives CAISDGVVETQYF.